The TCR beta chain under discussion was sequenced for a study of shared clonotypes between healthy human individuals. The authors divided CD4+ cells into CD45RA+ naive and CD45RA-negative memory subsets. The study, taken as a whole, reports: Rarefaction showed sorted-subset sequencing was incomplete despite large depth. Relative to memory subsets, naive subsets generally showed larger estimated richness.

This clone was seen a single time. Antigen: not known. The assay was immunoSEQ multiplex PCR, and TCRdb's table has in-frame clones only and misses some. The repertoire has 2 million to 2.5 million clones, around 95% of them found once; the top ten carry 0.13%. Specimen: naive CD4+ T cells sorted from blood. The subset: CD45RA+ positively selected. This sequence was found in a man aged 18 to 30 in good health.

CDR3 DNA: TGCGCCAGCAGCTTGGCCCCTAGCGCAGGTTTCAATGAGCAGTTCTTC. Translated: CASSLAPSAGFNEQFF. The V gene is TRBV5-1, the J gene TRBJ2-1; the D gene is possibly TRBD2 (6 bases). Trimming cost V 0 bases and J 6 bases, with 16 bases left between them. In germline, CDR1 is SGHRS, CDR2 YFSETQ. CDR3 size: 16 residues.